Sequencing of this T cell receptor (beta chain) was carried out in a study of cytomegalovirus exposure and HLA in healthy donors (dated by TCRdb to the late 2010s). In the study overall: An earlier analysis of several hundred of the donors reported about 250 Gb of sequence data and some 120 million unique TCR beta sequences from about 200 million T cells. An early release that covered roughly 600 HLA-typed donors contained approximately 300 gigabases of sequencing data and around 80 million unique TCR sequences. Among the 398 genotyped donors, approximately 76% belonged to the genetic ancestry cluster associated with self-reported Caucasian donors. The study was designed to test whether signatures of past pathogen exposure could be identified by cataloging public T cell receptors. The T cell repertoires of 670 or so subjects were profiled by immunosequencing and related to cytomegalovirus serostatus. A separate validation cohort of roughly 120 different subjects was used in addition to the roughly 670-subject first cohort. The study combined high-throughput TCR immunosequencing, statistical association of individual TCRs with disease status, and machine learning to predict cytomegalovirus infection status. A later analysis re-analyzed previously published TCR beta repertoires from 500 to 700 donors and added high-resolution HLA genotyping to study TCR occurrence patterns. In the later analysis, no new phenotypic data were used to find candidate immune exposures; instead, reliance was placed on TCR beta sequences and their occurrence across donors. An earlier analysis of approximately 640 of the donors applied high-throughput TCR beta sequencing to assess whether each TCR beta V gene segment acted as functional or pseudogenic. Donor age, sex, ethnicity and CMV serostatus were compiled alongside the repertoire data. Genome-wide SNP genotypes for about 65% of the roughly 670 donors were used in a later genetic analysis, which treated that subset as a discovery cohort. All discovery cohort repertoires had been generated using a single sequencing platform. Class I and class II HLA loci were covered by the typing at four-digit resolution. The number of donors typed differed by locus, with roughly 620-640 for A, B, C, DRB1 and DQB1, roughly 550 for DQA1, about 610 for DPA1, and under 490 for DPB1. Because of strong linkage in the cohort, a handful of DR-DQ haplotypes were treated as single units for association and clustering. Across 398 genotyped donors of the cohort, an average of roughly 200,000 unique TCR beta nucleotide sequences per donor were sequenced, and 15% to 20% of those sequences were non-productive. General conclusions and limits of the study: Correlated functional status among segregating V segments might reflect linkage disequilibrium, but an unknown experimental factor could not be ruled out. Cytomegalovirus status was reported to be diagnosed by the classifier with high specificity and sensitivity in both the original and validation cohorts. Specific HLA alleles were associated with 16,951 TCR beta sequences at a false discovery rate of 0.05 in a later analysis. A total of fewer than 200 TCR beta chains were listed by the study as associated with cytomegalovirus. In a later analysis, TCR association rates were found to vary across HLA loci, with the most associated TCRs seen for DRB1 alleles and the fewest for HLA-C alleles. According to a later genetic analysis, donors in an Asian-associated ancestry cluster had fewer N-insertions in productive TCRs than the approximately 650-donor mean. Strong co-occurrence of HLA alleles, especially DR and DQ, made assigning TCR associations to individual alleles difficult. Across donors, most TCR sequences were observed very rarely, whereas some public TCRs were present in many individuals. A later analysis found that most CMV-associated TCR beta chains appeared HLA-restricted, with HLA associations seemingly driven largely by CMV exposure. Because HLA typing was missing for some donors at each locus, association tests included only the typed subset. An association between a missense DCLRE1C variant and V-gene and J-gene trimming of TCR beta chains was found in a later genetic analysis and replicated in an independent cohort. A group of highly shared sequence variants was considered likely to be a technical artifact of the sequencing pipeline. For the cohort, immune exposure information was limited to CMV serostatus. A further reported finding was that TCR beta sequences accurately predicted the HLA-A and HLA-B alleles for most subjects in the first cohort. In a later analysis, HLA-associated TCR beta chains were found to be more clonally expanded and to have lower generation probabilities than equally common non-associated chains. The authors suggested that the approach could potentially be extended to other disease states and immunological phenotypes. Sequencing depth was assumed to be roughly uniform across donors in the presence/absence analyses, though that assumption may not hold. Over 15 rarely observed V segments, including chromosome 9 orphons, were excluded from the earlier analysis of 550 to 700 of the donors because counts were too low. In an earlier analysis of 450 to 750 of the donors, most TCR beta V segments appeared in productive rearrangements about 90% or about 30% of the time, broadly matching IMGT annotations. In a later analysis, several top co-occurrence clusters were reported to appear linked to parvovirus B19, influenza, CMV and Epstein-Barr virus. In vitro tests confirmed that a few of the cytomegalovirus-associated TCR beta chains recognize cytomegalovirus antigens. In this cohort, only TCR beta chains were sequenced, and detectable features were limited by the absence of alpha or paired-chain data.

The cohort was made up of 500 to 850 healthy bone marrow donors. Cohort members were all nominally healthy when sampled, although unrecorded immune exposures were likely present. The donor was CMV seronegative and belonged to the group of over 300 seronegative cohort members. Every donor gave a peripheral blood sample, and the peripheral blood mononuclear cells from that sample were used for TCR beta sequencing. The Qiagen DNeasy Blood Extraction Kit was used to extract genomic DNA from the blood cell samples. About this clone itself: What this receptor recognizes is not known. The input lacks base qualities; no much larger clone sits a single base away.

Library prep was done by the immunoSEQ multiplex PCR assay. The multiplex PCR relied on a mix of 60 forward primers for TCR Vbeta segments and 13 reverse primers for TCR Jbeta segments. A multiplex PCR assay on genomic DNA amplified the CDR3 region of rearranged TCR beta genes. The Illumina HiSeq System was used to sequence the amplified TCR beta libraries as 87-base-pair reads. Per the source publication's procedure: A later analysis counted some 74 million unique TCR beta chains across the 550 to 750 repertoires, and some 12 million of these chains were shared by at least two donors. Raw reads were error-corrected and collapsed into unique sequences by a nearest-neighbor algorithm in which closely related sequences were merged to remove PCR and sequencing errors. V, D and J gene segments were assigned by aligning CDR3 sequences to IMGT reference sequences. For a sequence to be retained, at least a six-nucleotide match to both a V gene segment and a J gene segment was required. A rearrangement counted as productive if the CDR3 had no stop codons and remained in frame with V and J, and every other rearrangement counted as non-productive. Following IMGT convention, CDR3 was defined as the stretch from the second conserved V-encoded cysteine up to the conserved J-encoded phenylalanine. Sequences without an unambiguous match to a single V gene segment were excluded from the earlier analysis of approximately 560 of the donors. An earlier analysis of a few hundred of the donors classified V segments as functional when productive rearrangements were above 56.7% and as segregating when the standard deviation between donors was above 5%. A statistical classification framework was built for diagnosing cytomegalovirus status from the catalog of TCR beta chain sequences. In a later analysis, TCR nucleotide sequences were compared against IMGT/GENE-DB human TR gene sequences so that V and J genes could be assigned. A later analysis assigned CDR3 sequences and most-parsimonious VDJ recombination scenarios with the TCRdist pipeline. A later analysis defined each TCR beta chain by its CDR3 amino acid sequence plus V-gene family, and excluded reads lacking a unique V-gene family. To address suspected cross-contamination and a sequencing artifact, a later analysis removed over 500 highly shared, low-generation-probability nucleotide sequences. In a later analysis, a clonal expansion index was calculated for each public chain from normalized within-repertoire ranks of inferred template counts. In a later analysis, generation probabilities were computed with a VDJ recombination model fitted to out-of-frame rearrangements, and the resulting probabilities were checked against IGoR. Hypergeometric tests were used in a later analysis to score TCR-TCR, TCR-HLA and TCR-CMV co-occurrence, with a repertoire-size bias correction applied to the TCR pairs. A later analysis estimated false discovery rates by permuting HLA or CMV assignments 20 times. In a later analysis, co-occurring TCRs were grouped with DBSCAN, and TCRdist sequence similarity was added when clustering was performed within HLA-allele-positive subsets. Repertoires with fewer than 30,000 or more than 120,000 public chains were left out of co-occurrence clustering, as were a handful of repertoires with anomalous nucleotide sharing. As stored in TCRdb, this immuneACCESS dataset retains in-frame rearrangements with V and J assigned. A fraction of the clones does not appear; measured against another copy, unresolved V genes explain less than half of the discrepancy, and the remainder lacks a known reason. V and J calls and clone size are given by that table; D and trimming were obtained from the DNA. The table for this sample lists approximately 110,000 clones; 73% of them were counted only once. Together, the top ten hold approximately 3.8% of the sample.

The sample was PBMCs. The sequence was collected from a woman between 40 and 55 years old in good health and CMV-seronegative.

The sequenced DNA is TGTGCCAGTAGTCCCCTTGCGGCGGGGCTGGGTTCACCCCTCCACTTT. The translation is CASSPLAAGLGSPLHF. The sequence is built from TRBV19 and TRBJ1-6; the D gene is perhaps TRBD1, on 5 matching bases. Based on the germline V gene (reference sequence), the CDR1 and CDR2 sequences are LNHDA and SQIVND. The junction shows trimming of 5 bases on V and 9 bases on J, plus 20 bases between the germline ends. Spanning cysteine to phenylalanine, the CDR3 consists of 16 amino acids. The only DNA kept is the CDR3, 48 bases in frame from the first base.